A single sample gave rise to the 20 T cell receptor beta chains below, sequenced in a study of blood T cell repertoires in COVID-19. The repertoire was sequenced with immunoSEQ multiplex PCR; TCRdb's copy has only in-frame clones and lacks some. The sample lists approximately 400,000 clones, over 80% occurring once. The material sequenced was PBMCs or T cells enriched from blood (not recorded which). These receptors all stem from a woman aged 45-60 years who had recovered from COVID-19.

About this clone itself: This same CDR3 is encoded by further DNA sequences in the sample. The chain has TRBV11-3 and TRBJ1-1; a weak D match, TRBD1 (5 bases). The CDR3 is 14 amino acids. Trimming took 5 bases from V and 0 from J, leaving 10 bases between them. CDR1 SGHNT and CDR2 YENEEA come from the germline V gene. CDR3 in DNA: TGTGCCAGCAGCCTGGGGGGGGTGAACACTGAAGCTTTCTTT. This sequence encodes CASSLGGVNTEAFF.

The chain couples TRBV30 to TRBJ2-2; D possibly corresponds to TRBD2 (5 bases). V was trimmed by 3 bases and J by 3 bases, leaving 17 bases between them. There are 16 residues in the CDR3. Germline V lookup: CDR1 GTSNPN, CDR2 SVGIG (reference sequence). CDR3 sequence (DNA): TGTGCCTGGAGCGCGGACTCGGCCGGGTACACCGGGGAGCTGTTTTTT. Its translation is CAWSADSAGYTGELFF.

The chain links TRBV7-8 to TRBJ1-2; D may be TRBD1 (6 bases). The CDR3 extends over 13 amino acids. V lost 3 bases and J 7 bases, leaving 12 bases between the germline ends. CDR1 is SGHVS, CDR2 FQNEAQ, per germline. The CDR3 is CASSLGAGVGYTF. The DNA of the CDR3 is TGTGCCAGCAGCTTGGGGGCAGGGGTTGGCTACACCTTC.

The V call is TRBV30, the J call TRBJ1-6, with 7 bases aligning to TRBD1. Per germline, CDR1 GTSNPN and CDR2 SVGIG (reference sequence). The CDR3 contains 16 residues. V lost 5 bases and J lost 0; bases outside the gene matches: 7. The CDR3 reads CAWASGGSSYNSPLHF. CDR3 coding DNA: TGTGCCTGGGCGTCAGGGGGGAGCTCCTATAATTCACCCCTCCACTTT.

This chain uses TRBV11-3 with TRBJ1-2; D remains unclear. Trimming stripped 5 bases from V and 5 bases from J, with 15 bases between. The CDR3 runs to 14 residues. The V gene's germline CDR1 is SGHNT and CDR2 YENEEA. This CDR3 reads CASSPFKGEYGYTF. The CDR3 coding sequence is TGTGCCAGCAGCCCCTTCAAGGGAGAGTATGGCTACACCTTC.

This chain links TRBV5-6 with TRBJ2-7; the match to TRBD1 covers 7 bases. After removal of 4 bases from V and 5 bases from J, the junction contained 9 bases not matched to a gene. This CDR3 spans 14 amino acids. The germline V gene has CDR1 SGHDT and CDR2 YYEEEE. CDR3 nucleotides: TGTGCCAGCAGCGGCCTACAGGGGTTCCACGAGCAGTACTTC. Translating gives CASSGLQGFHEQYF.

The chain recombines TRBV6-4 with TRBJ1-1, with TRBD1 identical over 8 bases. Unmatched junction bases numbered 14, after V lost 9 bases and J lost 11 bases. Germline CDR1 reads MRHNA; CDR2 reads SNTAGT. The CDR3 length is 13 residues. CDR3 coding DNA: TGTGCCAGTCGAGCGACAGGGGCGGAGATGGCTTTCTTT. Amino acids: CASRATGAEMAFF.

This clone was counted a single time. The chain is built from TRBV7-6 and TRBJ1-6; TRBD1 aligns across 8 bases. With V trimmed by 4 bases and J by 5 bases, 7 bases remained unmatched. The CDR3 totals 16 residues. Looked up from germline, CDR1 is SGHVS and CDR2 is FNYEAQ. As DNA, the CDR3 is TGTGCCAGCAGCTCAACAGGGGGTGGAAATAATTCACCCCTCCACTTT. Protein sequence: CASSSTGGGNNSPLHF.

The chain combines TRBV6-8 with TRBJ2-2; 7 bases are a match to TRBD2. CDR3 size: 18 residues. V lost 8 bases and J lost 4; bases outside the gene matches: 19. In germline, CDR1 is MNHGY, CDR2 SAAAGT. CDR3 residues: CASLGGTSSGAFTGELFF. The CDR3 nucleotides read TGTGCCAGCCTTGGGGGGACCTCCAGCGGGGCTTTCACCGGGGAGCTGTTTTTT.

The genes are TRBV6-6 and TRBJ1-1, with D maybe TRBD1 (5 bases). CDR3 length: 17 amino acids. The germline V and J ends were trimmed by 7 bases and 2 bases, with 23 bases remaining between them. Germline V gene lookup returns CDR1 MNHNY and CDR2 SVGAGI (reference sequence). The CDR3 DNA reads TGTGCCAGCATTCGCCGACGGGGGGTCGGACGAAACACTGAAGCTTTCTTT. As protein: CASIRRRGVGRNTEAFF.

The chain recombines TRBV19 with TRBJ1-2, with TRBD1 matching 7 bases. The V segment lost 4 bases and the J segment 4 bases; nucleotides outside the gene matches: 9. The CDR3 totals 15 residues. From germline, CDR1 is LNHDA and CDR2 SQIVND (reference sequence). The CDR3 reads CASSTTGTAVYGYTF. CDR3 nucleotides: TGTGCCAGTAGTACGACCGGGACAGCAGTCTATGGCTACACCTTC.

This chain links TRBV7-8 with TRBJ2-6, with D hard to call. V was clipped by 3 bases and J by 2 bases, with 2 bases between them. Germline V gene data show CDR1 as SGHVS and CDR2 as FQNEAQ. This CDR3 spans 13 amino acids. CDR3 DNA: TGTGCCAGCAGCTTCGCTGGGGCCAACGTCCTGACTTTC. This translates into CASSFAGANVLTF.

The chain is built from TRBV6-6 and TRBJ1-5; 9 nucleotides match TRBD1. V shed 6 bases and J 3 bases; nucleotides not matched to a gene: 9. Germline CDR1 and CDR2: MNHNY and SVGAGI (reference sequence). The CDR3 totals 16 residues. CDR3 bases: TGTGCCAGCAGAGAATCCGGGACAGGGAACAATCAGCCCCAGCATTTT. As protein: CASRESGTGNNQPQHF.

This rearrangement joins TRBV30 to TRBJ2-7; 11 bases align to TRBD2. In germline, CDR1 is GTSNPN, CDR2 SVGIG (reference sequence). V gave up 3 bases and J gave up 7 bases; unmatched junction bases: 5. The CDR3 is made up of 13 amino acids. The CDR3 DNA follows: TGTGCCTGGAGCTGGGCTAGCGGGGGGGAGCAGTACTTC. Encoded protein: CAWSWASGGEQYF.

The CDR3, as DNA: TGCTCCTGCGGGGGAGGTGAAAAACTGTTTTTT. Translated: CSCGGGEKLFF. The rearrangement uses TRBV20-1 and TRBJ1-4, with D possibly TRBD1 on 5 matching bases. Germline V CDR1 and CDR2: DFQATT, SNEGSKA (reference sequence). CDR3 length equals 11 residues.

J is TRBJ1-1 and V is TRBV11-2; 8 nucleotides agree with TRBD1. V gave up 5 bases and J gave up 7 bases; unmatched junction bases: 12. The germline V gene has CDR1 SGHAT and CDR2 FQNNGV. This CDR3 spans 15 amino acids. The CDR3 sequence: CASSPPQGASLEAFF. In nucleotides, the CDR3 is TGTGCCAGCAGCCCTCCCCAGGGGGCCTCCCTTGAAGCTTTCTTT.

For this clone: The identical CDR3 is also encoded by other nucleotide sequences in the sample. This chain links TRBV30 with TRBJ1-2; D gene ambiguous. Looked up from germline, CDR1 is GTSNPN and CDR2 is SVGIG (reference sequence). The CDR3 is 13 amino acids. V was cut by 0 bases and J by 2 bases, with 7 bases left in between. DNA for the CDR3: TGTGCCTGGAGTGTTGCGGGAAACTATGGCTACACCTTC. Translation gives CAWSVAGNYGYTF.

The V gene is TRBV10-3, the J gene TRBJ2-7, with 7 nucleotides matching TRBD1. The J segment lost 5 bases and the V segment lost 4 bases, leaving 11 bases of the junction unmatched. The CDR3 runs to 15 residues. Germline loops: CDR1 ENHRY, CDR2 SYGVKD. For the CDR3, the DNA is TGTGCCATCAGTGCTAGACAGGGACCCTCTGACGAGCAGTACTTC. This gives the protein CAISARQGPSDEQYF.

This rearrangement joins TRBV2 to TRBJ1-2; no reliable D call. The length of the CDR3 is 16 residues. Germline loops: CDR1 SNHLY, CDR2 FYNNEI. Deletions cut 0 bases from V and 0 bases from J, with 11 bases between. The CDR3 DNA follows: TGTGCCAGCAGTGAAGCCCGACTGAAAGCTAACTATGGCTACACCTTC. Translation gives CASSEARLKANYGYTF.

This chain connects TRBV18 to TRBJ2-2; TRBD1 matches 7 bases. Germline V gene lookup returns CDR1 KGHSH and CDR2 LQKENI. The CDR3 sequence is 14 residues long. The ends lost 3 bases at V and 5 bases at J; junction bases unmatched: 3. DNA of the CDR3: TGTGCCAGCTCACCGGGACAGCAAACCGGGGAGCTGTTTTTT. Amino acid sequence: CASSPGQQTGELFF.